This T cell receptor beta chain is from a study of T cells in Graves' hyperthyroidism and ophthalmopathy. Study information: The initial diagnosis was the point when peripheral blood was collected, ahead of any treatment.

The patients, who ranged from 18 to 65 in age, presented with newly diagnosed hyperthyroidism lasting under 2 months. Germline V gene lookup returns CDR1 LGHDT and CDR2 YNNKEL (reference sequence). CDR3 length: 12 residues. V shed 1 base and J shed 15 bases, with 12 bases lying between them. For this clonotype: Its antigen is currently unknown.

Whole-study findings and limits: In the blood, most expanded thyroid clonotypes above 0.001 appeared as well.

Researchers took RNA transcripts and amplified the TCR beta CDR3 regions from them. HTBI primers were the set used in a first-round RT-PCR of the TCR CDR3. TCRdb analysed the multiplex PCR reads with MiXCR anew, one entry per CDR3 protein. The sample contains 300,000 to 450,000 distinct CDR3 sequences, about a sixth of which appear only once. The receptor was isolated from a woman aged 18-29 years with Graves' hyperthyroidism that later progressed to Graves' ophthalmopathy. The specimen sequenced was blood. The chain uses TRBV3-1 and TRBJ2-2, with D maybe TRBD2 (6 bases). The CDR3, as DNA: TGTGCCAGCAGCCAAGCGGAGGGGCCCATGTTTTTT. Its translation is CASSQAEGPMFF.